What follows is one TCR beta chain and its context. As processed by the authors: Reference gene primer amplification yielded estimated nucleated cell counts. Produced via immunoSEQ multiplex PCR; TCRdb's table is partial and in-frame only. The DNA gave D and trimming, while V, J and clone size come from that table. The data show approximately 260,000 clones, around 86% seen once. Germline CDR1 reads MNHEY; CDR2 reads SVGAGI. The CDR3 covers 12 residues. With V trimmed by 8 bases and J by 12 bases, 11 bases remained unmatched. The data were taken from a study of blood T cell repertoires in COVID-19. Turning to the study itself: COVID-19 samples from acute and convalescent phases originated in the United States, Italy and Spain. Sample material is recorded as cDNA or gDNA derived from T cells, B-cell-depleted T cells, or PBMCs.

This clonotype was sampled from a man in his fifties with acute or convalescent COVID-19. Material: peripheral blood. V gene TRBV6-5 combines with J gene TRBJ1-1; 8 positions agree with TRBD1. The CDR3 protein is CASLLDRGSPFF. The CDR3 DNA sequence: TGTGCCAGCCTCCTTGACAGGGGTTCGCCTTTCTTT.